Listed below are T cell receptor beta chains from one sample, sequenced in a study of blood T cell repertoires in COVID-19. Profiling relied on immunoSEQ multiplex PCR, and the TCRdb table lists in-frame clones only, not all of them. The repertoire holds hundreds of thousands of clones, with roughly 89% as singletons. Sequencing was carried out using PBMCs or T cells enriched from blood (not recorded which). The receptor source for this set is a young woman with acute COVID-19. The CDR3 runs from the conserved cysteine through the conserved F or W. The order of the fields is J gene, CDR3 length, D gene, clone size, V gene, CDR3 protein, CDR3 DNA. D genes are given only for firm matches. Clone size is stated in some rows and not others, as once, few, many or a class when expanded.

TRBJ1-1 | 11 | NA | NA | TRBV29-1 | CSVHVNTEAFF | TGCAGCGTTCATGTGAACACTGAAGCTTTCTTT
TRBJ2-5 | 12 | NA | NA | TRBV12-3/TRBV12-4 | CASRRPAGTQYF | TGTGCCAGCAGGAGGCCGGCCGGGACCCAGTACTTC
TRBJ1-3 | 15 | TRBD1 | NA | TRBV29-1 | CSALDRGSSGNTIYF | TGCAGCGCCCTCGACAGGGGAAGCTCTGGAAACACCATATATTTT
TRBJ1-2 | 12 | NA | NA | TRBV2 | CASRLTENGYTF | TGTGCCAGCAGACTTACAGAAAATGGCTACACCTTC
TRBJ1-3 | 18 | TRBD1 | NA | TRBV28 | CASSYPKGTGDPGNTIYF | TGTGCCAGCAGTTACCCCAAAGGGACAGGGGATCCTGGAAACACCATATATTTT
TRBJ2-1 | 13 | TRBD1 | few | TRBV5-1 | CASEGAEDNEQFF | TGCGCCAGTGAGGGGGCCGAGGACAATGAGCAGTTCTTC
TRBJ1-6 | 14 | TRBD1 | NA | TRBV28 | CASSDRVVNSPLHF | TGTGCCAGCAGTGACAGGGTAGTCAACTCACCCCTCCACTTT
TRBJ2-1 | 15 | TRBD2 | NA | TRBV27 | CASSSETSGTKEQFF | TGTGCCAGCAGTTCAGAGACTAGCGGGACCAAAGAGCAGTTCTTC
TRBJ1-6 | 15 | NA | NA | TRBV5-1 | CASSLWGAYNSPLHF | TGCGCCAGCAGCTTATGGGGCGCGTATAATTCACCCCTCCACTTT
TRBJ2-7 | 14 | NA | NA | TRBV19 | CASSLGSTLYEQYF | TGTGCCAGTAGTTTAGGGAGCACCCTGTACGAGCAGTACTTC
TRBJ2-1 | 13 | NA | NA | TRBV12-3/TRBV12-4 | CASSFSLYNEQFF | TGTGCCAGCAGTTTTTCCCTTTACAATGAGCAGTTCTTC
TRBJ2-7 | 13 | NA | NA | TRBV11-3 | CASSLGASYEQYF | TGTGCCAGCAGCTTAGGAGCGTCCTACGAGCAGTACTTC
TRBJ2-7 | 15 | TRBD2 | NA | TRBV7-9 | CASSSRTSGNYEQYF | TGTGCCAGCAGCTCCCGGACTAGCGGGAACTACGAGCAGTACTTC
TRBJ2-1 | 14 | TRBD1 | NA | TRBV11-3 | CASSPGTGDHEQFF | TGTGCCAGCAGCCCAGGGACAGGGGACCATGAGCAGTTCTTC